This entry is about one T cell receptor beta chain. Its specificity is unknown. This CDR3 spans 15 amino acids. V lost 5 bases and J 3 bases, leaving 17 bases between the germline ends. Germline-derived CDR1 and CDR2 are MNHNS and SASEGT. Thyroid surgery took place with no prior treatment in any patient. This sample is part of a study of metastatic and nonmetastatic thyroid tumors. Background on the study: Repertoires of blood and of tissue (tumor or nodule) from malignant and benign thyroid patients were compared. General study results and limits: As reported, TCR beta diversity in blood and tumor was significantly higher in malignant thyroid tumors than in benign nodules.

As handled by the study authors: Differences in CDR3 between clinicopathological groups were drawn on to build a classifier intended to discriminate distant-metastatic papillary thyroid cancer patients. TCRdb reprocessed the PCR reads using MiXCR. The V and J calls come from TCRdb's annotation, not from the publication. The sample carries almost 70,000 clones, more than 13% recorded once. The chain is built from TRBV6-1 and TRBJ2-7; possible D gene TRBD2, 5 bases. The sequencing sample was made of blood. This sequence originates from a male donor with papillary thyroid cancer or a benign thyroid nodule (not recorded which). Some clones in this sample may be carry-over from other donors' samples. CDR3 sequence reads: CASSPLTRSYYEQYF. For the CDR3, the DNA is TGTGCCAGCAGTCCACTAACTAGGTCCTACTACGAGCAGTACTTC.